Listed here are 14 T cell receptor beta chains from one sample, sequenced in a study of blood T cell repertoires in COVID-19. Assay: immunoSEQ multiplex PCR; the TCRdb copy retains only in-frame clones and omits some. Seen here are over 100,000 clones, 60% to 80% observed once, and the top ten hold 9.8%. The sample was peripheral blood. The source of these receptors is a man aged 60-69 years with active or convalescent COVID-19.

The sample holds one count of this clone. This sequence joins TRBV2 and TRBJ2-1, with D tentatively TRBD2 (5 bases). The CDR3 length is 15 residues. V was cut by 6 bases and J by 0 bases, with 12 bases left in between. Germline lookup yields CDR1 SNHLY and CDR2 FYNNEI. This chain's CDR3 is CASRPDSYSYNEQFF. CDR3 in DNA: TGTGCCAGCAGGCCGGACTCATACTCCTACAATGAGCAGTTCTTC.

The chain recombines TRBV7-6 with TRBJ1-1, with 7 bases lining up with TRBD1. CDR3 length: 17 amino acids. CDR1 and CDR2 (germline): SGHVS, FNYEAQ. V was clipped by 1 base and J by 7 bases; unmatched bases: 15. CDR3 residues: CASSLVLGNRQGREAFF. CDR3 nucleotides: TGTGCCAGCAGCTTAGTTTTGGGAAACCGACAGGGTCGTGAAGCTTTCTTT. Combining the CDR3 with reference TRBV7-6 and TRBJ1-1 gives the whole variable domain GAGVSQSPRYKVTKRGQDVALRCDPISGHVSLYWYRQALGQGPEFLTYFNYEAQQDKSGLPNDRFSAERPEGSISTLTIQRTEQRDSAMYRCASSLVLGNRQGREAFFGQGTRLTVV.

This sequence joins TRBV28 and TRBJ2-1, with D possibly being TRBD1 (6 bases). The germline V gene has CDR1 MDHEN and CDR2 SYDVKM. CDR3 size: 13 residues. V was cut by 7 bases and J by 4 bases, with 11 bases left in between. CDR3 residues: CASTRDRYNEQFF. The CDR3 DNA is TGTGCCAGCACCAGAGACAGGTACAATGAGCAGTTCTTC. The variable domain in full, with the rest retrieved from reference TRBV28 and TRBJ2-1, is DVKVTQSSRYLVKRTGEKVFLECVQDMDHENMFWYRQDPGLGLRLIYFSYDVKMKEKGDIPEGYSVSREKKERFSLILESASTNQTSMYLCASTRDRYNEQFFGPGTRLTVL.

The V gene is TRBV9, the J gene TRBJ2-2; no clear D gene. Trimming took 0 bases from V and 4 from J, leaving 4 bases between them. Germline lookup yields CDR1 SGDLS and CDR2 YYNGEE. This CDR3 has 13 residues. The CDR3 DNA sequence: TGTGCCAGCAGCGTAGGAGTCACCGGGGAGCTGTTTTTT. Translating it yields CASSVGVTGELFF.

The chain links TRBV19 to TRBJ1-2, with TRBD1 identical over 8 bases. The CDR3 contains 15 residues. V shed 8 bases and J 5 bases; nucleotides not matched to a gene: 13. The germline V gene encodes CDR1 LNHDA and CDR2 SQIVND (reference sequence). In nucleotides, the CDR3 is TGTGCCAGTCGCCGGTCCCCAGGGGGCGAGTATGGCTACACCTTC. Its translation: CASRRSPGGEYGYTF.

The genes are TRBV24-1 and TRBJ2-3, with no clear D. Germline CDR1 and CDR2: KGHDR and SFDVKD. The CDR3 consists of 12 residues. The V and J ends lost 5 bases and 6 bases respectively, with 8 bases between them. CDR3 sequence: CATSGALDTQYF. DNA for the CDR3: TGTGCCACCAGTGGCGCTCTCGATACGCAGTATTTT.

CDR3: CAISTSGKVGELFF. Written as DNA, the CDR3 is TGTGCCATCAGTACTAGCGGGAAGGTCGGGGAGCTGTTTTTT. This chain uses TRBV10-3 with TRBJ2-2; 10 positions match TRBD2. The CDR3 length is 14 residues. Trimming cost V 5 bases and J 7 bases; bases outside gene matches: 4. The V gene's germline CDR1 is ENHRY and CDR2 SYGVKD.

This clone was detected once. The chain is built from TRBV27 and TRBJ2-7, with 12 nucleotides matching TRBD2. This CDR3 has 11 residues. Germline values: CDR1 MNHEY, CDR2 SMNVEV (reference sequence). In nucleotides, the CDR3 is TGTACTAGCGGGGGGCCCTACGAGCAGTACGTC. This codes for CTSGGPYEQYV.

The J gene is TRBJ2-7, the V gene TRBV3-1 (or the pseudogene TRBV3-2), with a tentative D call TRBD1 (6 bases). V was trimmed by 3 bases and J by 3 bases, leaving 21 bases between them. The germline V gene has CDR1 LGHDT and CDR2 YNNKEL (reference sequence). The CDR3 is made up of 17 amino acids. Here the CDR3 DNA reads TGTGCCAGCAGCCACCTACGCAGTGGACAGATATTCTACGAGCAGTACGTC. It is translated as CASSHLRSGQIFYEQYV.

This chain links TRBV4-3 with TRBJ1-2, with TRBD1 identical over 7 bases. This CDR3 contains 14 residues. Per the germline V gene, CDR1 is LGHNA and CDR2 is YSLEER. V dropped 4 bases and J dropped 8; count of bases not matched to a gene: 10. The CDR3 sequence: CASSPWTGEEGYTF. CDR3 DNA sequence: TGCGCCAGCAGCCCCTGGACAGGAGAGGAAGGCTACACCTTC.

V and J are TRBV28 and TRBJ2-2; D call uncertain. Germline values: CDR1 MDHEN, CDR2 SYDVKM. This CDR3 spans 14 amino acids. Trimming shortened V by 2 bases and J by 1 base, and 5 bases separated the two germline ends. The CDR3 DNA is TGTGCCAGCAGTTTACTTATGAACACCGGGGAGCTGTTTTTT. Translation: CASSLLMNTGELFF.

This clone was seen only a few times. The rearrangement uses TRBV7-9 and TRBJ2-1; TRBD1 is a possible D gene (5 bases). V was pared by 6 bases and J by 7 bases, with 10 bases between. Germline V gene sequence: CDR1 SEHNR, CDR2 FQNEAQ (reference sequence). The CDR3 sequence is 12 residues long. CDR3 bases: TGTGCCAGCAGGGGCCAGGGAAATGAGCAGTTCTTC. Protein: CASRGQGNEQFF. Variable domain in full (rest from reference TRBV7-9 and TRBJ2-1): DTGVSQNPRHKITKRGQNVTFRCDPISEHNRLYWYRQTLGQGPEFLTYFQNEAQLEKSRLLSDRFSAERPKGSFSTLEIQRTEQGDSAMYLCASRGQGNEQFFGPGTRLTVL.

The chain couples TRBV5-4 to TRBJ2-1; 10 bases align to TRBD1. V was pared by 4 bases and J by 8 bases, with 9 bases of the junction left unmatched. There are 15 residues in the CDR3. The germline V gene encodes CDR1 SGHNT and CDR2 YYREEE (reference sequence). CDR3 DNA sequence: TGTGCCAGCAGCCCTCCGAGACAGGGGGCGGATGAGCAGTTCTTC. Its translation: CASSPPRQGADEQFF.

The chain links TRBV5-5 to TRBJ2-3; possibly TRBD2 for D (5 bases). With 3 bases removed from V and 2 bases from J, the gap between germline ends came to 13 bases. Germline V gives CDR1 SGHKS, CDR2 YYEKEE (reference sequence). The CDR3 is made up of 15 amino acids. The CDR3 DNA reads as TGTGCCAGCAGCTCTCTCGGACTTTCCACAGATACGCAGTATTTT. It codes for CASSSLGLSTDTQYF.